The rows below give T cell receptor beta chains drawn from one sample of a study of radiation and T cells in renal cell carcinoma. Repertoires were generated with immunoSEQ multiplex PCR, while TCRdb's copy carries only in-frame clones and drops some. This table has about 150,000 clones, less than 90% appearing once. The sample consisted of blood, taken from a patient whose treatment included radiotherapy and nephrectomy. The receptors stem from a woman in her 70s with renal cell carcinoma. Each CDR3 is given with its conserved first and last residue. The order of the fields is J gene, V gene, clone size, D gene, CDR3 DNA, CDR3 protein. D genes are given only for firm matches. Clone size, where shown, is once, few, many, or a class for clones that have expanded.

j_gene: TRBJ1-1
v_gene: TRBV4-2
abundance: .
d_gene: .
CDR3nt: TGTGCCAGCAGCCAAGAAGCCCTGAACACTGAAGCTTTCTTT
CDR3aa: CASSQEALNTEAFF

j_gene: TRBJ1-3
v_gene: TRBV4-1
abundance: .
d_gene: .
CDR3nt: TGCGCCAGCAGCAGCTGGGGTCGCTTCTCTGGAAACACCATATATTTT
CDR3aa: CASSSWGRFSGNTIYF

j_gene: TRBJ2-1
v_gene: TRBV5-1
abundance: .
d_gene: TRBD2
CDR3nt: TGCGCCAGCAGCTTGACGGGGGGGCCTGGTGAGCAGTTCTTC
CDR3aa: CASSLTGGPGEQFF

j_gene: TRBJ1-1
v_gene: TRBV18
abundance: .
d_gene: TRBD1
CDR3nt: TGTGCCAGCTCAGATCCGGGACAGGGAGGAACTGAAGCTTTCTTT
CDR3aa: CASSDPGQGGTEAFF

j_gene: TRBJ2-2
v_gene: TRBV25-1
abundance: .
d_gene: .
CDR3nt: TGTGCCAGCAGTGAAGAGAGGGTCAGGACAAACGGGGAGCTGTTTTTT
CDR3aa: CASSEERVRTNGELFF

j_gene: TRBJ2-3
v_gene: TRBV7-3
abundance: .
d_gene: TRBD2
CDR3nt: TGTGCCAGCAGCTTATCTAGCGGGGGGTTTAGCACAGATACGCAGTATTTT
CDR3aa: CASSLSSGGFSTDTQYF

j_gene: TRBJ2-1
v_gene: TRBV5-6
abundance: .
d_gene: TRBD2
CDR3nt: TGTGCCAGCAGCTTCGGTTTTGGCGGGGGGGTCGATGAGCAGTTCTTC
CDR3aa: CASSFGFGGGVDEQFF

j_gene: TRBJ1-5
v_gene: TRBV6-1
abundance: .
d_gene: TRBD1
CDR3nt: TGTGCCAGCAGTAGACAGGGGTTCTATCAGCCCCAGCATTTT
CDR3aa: CASSRQGFYQPQHF

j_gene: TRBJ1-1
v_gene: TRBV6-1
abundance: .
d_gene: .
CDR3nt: TGTGCCAGCAGTCGGACAGTGAGTACTGAAGCTTTCTTT
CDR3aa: CASSRTVSTEAFF

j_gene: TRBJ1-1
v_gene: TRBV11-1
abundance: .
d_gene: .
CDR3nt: TGTGCCAGCAGCTCAGGTCCGAACACTGAAGCTTTCTTT
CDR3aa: CASSSGPNTEAFF

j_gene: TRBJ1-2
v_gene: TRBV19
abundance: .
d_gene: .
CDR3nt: TGTGCCAGTACCCTAGGACCGTTTTCCCCCTCAGGCTACACCTTC
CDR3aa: CASTLGPFSPSGYTF

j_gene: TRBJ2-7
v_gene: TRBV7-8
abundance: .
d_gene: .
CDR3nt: TGTGCCAGCAGCTTAGACAGGCAGACCTACGAGCAGTACTTC
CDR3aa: CASSLDRQTYEQYF

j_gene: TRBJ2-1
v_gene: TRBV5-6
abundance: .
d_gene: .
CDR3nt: TGTGCCAGCAGCCTCAAGGGTAGTACCTCCTACAATGAGCAGTTCTTC
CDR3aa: CASSLKGSTSYNEQFF

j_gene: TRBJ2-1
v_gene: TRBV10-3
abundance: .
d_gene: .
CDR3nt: TGTGCCATCAGTGAGCGCAGAGATTACAATGAGCAGTTCTTC
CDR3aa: CAISERRDYNEQFF

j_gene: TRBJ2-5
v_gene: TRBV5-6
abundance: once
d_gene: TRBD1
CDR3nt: TGTGCCAGCAGCTTGGCCGGACAGGGCCAAGAGACCCAGTACTTC
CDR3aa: CASSLAGQGQETQYF

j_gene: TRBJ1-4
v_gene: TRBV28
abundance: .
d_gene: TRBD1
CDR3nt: TGTGCCAGTTCGGGGACAGGGGTGCTTGTCGGTGAAAAACTGTTTTTT
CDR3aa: CASSGTGVLVGEKLFF

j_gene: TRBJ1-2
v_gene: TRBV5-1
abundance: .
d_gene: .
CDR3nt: TGCGCCAGCAGCTTGGTTGGGCGGGAGGATGGCTACACCTTC
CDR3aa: CASSLVGREDGYTF

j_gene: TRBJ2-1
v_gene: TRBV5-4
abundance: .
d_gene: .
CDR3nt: TGTGCCAGCAGCCAATGGGGGGTAGTTTCCTACAATGAGCAGTTCTTC
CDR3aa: CASSQWGVVSYNEQFF

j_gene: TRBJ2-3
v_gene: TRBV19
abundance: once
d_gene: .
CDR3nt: TGTGCCAGTAGTATTAAGGGGGGTGTGACAGATACGCAGTATTTT
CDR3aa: CASSIKGGVTDTQYF

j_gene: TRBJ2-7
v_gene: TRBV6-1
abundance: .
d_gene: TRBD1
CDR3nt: TGTGCCAGCAACAGGGGGCGAAGCTACGAGCAGTACTTC
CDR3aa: CASNRGRSYEQYF

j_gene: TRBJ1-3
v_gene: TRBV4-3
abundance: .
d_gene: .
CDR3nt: TGCGCCAGCAGTCCCGGGTCCGGCGGGGACACCATATATTTT
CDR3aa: CASSPGSGGDTIYF

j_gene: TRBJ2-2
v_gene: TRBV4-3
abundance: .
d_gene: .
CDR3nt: TGCGCCAGCAGCCAAGGGTCCACCTCTCTCGGCGCCGGGGAGCTGTTTTTT
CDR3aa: CASSQGSTSLGAGELFF

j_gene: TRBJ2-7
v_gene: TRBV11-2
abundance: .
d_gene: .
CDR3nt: TGTGCCAGCAGCTTAGCATCCCTCTCAGCTTATACGACCTACGAGCAGTACTTC
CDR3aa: CASSLASLSAYTTYEQYF

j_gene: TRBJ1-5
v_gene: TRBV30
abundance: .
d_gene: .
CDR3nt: TGTGCCTGGTCCAGGGCGCGGGGCAATCAGCCCCAGCATTTT
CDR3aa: CAWSRARGNQPQHF

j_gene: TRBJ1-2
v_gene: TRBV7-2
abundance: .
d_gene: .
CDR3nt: TGTGCCAGCAGCTCCGCACTCGGGGGGACCGGCTACACCTTC
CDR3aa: CASSSALGGTGYTF

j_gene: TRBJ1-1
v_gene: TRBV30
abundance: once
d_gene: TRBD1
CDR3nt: TGTGCCTGGATCCCTCCCACCGGGACAGGGAGGCGCCCGGCGGAAGCTTTCTTT
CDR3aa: CAWIPPTGTGRRPAEAFF

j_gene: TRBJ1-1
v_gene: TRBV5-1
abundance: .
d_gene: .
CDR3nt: TGCGCCAGCAGCTTAACTACGAACACTGAAGCTTTCTTT
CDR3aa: CASSLTTNTEAFF

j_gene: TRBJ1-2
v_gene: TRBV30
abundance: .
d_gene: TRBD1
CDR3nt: TGTGCCTGGATGATACAGGGGGCTGGGTACGGCTACACCTTC
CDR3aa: CAWMIQGAGYGYTF

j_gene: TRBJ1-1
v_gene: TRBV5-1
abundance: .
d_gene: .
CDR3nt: TGCGCCAGCAGCTGGAGGGGGGACACTGAAGCTTTCTTT
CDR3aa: CASSWRGDTEAFF

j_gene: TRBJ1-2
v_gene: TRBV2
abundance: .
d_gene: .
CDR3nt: TGTGCCAGCAGTGTGGGCCCTTCTCACGACTATGGCTACACCTTC
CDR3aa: CASSVGPSHDYGYTF

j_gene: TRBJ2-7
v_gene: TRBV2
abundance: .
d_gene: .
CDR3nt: TGTGCCAGCAGTGGGAGCGGCTACGAGCAGTACTTC
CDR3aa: CASSGSGYEQYF

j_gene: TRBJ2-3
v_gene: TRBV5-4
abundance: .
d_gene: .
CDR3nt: TGTGCCAGCAGCTTGGGGACTAATAGCAATCAGCCCCAGTATTTT
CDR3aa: CASSLGTNSNQPQYF

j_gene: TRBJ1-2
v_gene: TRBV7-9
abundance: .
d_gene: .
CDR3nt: TGTGCCAGCAGCTTAGGAATCGACCATAACTATGGCTACACCTTC
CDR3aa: CASSLGIDHNYGYTF

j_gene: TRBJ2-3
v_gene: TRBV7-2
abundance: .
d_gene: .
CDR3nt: TGTGCCAGCACCTTGGGGAACCCGAGGACAGATACGCAGTATTTT
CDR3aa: CASTLGNPRTDTQYF

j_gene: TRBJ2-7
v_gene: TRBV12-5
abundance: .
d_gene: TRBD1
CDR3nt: TGTGCTAGTGGTTTGAACAGGGGCCTCGACGAGCAGTACTTC
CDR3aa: CASGLNRGLDEQYF

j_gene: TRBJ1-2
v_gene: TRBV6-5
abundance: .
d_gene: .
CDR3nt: TGTGCCAGCAGTTACGACACTCGTGGCTACACCTTC
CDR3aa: CASSYDTRGYTF

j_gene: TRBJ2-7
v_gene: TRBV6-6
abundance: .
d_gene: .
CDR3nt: TGTGCCAGCAGTTACTCAGGCCACGAGCAGTACTTC
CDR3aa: CASSYSGHEQYF

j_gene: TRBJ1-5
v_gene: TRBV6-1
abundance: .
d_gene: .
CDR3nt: TGTGCCAGCAGTGAAGTGGGGGGAAAGCAGCCCCAGCATTTT
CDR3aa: CASSEVGGKQPQHF

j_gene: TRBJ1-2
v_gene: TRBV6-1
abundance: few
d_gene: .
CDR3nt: TGTGCCAGCAGTGAAGCTGGGATCTACACCTTC
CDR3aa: CASSEAGIYTF

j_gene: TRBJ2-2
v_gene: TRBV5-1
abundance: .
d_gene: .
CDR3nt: TGCGCCAGCAGCTTCCAAACAGGGCAGAACACCGGGGAGCTGTTTTTT
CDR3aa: CASSFQTGQNTGELFF

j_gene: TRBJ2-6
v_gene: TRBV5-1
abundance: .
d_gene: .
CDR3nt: TGCGCCAGCAGCCCCTGGGACGGATCTGGGGCCAACGTCCTGACTTTC
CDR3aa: CASSPWDGSGANVLTF

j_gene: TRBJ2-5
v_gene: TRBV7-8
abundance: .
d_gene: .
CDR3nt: TGTGCCAGCAGCTCTTGGACTGCCGGAGAGACCCAGTACTTC
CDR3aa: CASSSWTAGETQYF

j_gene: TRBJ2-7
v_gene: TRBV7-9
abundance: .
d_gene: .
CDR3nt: TGTGCCAGCAGCTCAAAGGGTGGAAGGGCAACCTACGAGCAGTACTTC
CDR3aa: CASSSKGGRATYEQYF

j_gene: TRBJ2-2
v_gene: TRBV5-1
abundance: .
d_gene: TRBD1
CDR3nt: TGCGCCAGCAGCATTTACACAGGGGCTACCGGGGAGCTGTTTTTT
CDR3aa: CASSIYTGATGELFF

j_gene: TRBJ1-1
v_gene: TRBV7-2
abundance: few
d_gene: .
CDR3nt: TGTGCCAGCATCCGACAGAGGAACACTGAAGCTTTCTTT
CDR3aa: CASIRQRNTEAFF

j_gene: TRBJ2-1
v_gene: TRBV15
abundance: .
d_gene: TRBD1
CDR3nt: TGTGCCACCAGTACCGGGACAGGGGCCTACAATGAGCAGTTCTTC
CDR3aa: CATSTGTGAYNEQFF

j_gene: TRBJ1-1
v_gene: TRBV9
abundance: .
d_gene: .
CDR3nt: TGTGCCAGCAGCGTAGGCGCAGGGTGGATGAACACTGAAGCTTTCTTT
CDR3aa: CASSVGAGWMNTEAFF

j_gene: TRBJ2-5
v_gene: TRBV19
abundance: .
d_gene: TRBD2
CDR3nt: TGTGCCAGTAGTCCCCGGGGGAGGGACGAGACCCAGTACTTC
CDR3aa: CASSPRGRDETQYF

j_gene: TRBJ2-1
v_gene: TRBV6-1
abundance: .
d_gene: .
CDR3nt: TGTGCCAGCAGTGAAGGGGGGCCTTACAATGAGCAGTTCTTC
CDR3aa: CASSEGGPYNEQFF

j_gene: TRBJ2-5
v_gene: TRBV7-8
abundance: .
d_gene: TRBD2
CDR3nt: TGTGCCAGCAGCTTAGCGTCGGCTAGCGGGGGGGCGGGGACCCAGTACTTC
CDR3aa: CASSLASASGGAGTQYF